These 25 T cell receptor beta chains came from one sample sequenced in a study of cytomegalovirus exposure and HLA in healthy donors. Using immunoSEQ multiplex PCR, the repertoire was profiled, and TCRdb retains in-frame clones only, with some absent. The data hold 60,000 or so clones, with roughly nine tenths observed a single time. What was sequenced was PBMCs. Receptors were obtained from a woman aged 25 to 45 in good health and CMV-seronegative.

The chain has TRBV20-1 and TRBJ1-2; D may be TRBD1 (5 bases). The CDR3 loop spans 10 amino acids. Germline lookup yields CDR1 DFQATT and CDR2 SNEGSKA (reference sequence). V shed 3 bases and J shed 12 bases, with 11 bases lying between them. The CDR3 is CSASSQGDTF. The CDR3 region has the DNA TGCAGTGCTAGTTCCCAGGGCGACACCTTC.

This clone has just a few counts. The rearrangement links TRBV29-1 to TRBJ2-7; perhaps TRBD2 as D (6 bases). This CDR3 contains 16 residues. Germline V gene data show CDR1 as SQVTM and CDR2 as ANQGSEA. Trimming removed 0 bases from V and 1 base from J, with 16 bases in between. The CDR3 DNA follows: TGCAGCGTTGAAGATGTGGGGGGTTTAGGGTCCTACGAGCAGTACTTC. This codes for CSVEDVGGLGSYEQYF.

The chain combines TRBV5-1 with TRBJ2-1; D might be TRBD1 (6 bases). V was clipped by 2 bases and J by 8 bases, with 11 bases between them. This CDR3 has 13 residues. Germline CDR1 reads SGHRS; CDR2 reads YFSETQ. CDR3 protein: CASSFDQGHEQFF. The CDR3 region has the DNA TGCGCCAGCAGCTTCGACCAGGGGCATGAGCAGTTCTTC.

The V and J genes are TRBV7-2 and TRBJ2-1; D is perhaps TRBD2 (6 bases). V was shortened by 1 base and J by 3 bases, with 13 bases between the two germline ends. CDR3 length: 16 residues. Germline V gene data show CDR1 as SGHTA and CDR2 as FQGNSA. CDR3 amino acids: CASSLETGLSYNEQFF. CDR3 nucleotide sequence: TGTGCCAGCAGCTTAGAGACGGGACTTAGCTACAATGAGCAGTTCTTC.

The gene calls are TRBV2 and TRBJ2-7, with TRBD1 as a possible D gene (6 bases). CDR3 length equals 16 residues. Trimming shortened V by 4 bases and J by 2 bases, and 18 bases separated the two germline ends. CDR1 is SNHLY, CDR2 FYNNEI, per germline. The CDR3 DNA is TGTGCCAGCAGTGTCCCCCAGGGGTACCCCACCTACGAGCAGTACTTC. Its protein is CASSVPQGYPTYEQYF.

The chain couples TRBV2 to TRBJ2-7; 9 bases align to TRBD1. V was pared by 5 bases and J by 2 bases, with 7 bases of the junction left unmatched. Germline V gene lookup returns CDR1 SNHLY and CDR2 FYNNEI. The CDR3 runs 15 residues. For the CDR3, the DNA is TGTGCCAGCAGTCCCGGGACAGGGACGGCCTACGAGCAGTACTTC. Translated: CASSPGTGTAYEQYF.

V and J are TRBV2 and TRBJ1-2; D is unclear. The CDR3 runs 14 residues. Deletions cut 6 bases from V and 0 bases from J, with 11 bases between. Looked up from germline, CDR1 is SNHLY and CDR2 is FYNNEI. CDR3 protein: CASRGSGANYGYTF. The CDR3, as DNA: TGTGCCAGCAGGGGGAGCGGGGCTAACTATGGCTACACCTTC.

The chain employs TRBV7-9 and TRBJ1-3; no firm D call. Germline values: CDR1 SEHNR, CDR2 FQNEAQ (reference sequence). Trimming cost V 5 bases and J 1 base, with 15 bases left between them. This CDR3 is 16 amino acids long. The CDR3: CASSAGSTASGNTIYF. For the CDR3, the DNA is TGTGCCAGCAGCGCCGGGTCCACTGCTTCTGGAAACACCATATATTTT.

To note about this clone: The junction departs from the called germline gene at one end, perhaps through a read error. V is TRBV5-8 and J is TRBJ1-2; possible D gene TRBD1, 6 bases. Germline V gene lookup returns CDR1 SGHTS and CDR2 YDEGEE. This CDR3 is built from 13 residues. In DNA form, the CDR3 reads TGTGCCAGCAGCCCCCGTCGCCAGGGGCCGACCTACTTC. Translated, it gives CASSPRRQGPTYF.

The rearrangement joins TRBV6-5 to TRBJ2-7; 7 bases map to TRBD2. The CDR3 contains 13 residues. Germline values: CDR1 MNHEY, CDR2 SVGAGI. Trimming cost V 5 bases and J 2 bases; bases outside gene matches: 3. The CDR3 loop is CASSPSGPYEQYF. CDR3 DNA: TGTGCCAGCAGTCCTAGCGGCCCCTACGAGCAGTACTTC.

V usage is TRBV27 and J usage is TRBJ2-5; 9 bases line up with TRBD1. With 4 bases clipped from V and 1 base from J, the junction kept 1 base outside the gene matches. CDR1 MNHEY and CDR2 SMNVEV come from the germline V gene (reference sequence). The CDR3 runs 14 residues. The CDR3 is CASSWGQGQETQYF. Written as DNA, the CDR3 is TGTGCCAGCAGTTGGGGACAGGGCCAAGAGACCCAGTACTTC.

In nucleotides, the CDR3 is TGTGCCAGCAGCGCGCGGGACTCCAATGAGCAGTTCTTC. Amino acids: CASSARDSNEQFF. The chain uses TRBV7-9 and TRBJ2-1; D perhaps matches TRBD2 (6 bases). The CDR3 spans 13 residues. The V gene lost 5 bases and the J gene lost 6 bases, with 11 bases spanning the gap. Germline V CDR1 and CDR2: SEHNR, FQNEAQ (reference sequence). Combining the CDR3 with reference TRBV7-9 and TRBJ2-1 gives the whole variable domain DTGVSQNPRHKITKRGQNVTFRCDPISEHNRLYWYRQTLGQGPEFLTYFQNEAQLEKSRLLSDRFSAERPKGSFSTLEIQRTEQGDSAMYLCASSARDSNEQFFGPGTRLTVL.

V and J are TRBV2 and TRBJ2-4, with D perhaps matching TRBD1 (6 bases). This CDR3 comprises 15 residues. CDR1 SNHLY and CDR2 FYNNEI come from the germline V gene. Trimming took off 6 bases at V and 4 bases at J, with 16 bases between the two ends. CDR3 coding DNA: TGTGCCAGCAGAGTAACCGGGACAACAAAAAACATTCAGTACTTC. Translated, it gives CASRVTGTTKNIQYF.

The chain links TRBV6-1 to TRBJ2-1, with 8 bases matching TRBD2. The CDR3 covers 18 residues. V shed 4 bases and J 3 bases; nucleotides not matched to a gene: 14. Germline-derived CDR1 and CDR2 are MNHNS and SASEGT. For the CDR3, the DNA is TGTGCCAGCAGTGCACATAGCGGGGCCGGAGATATCTACAATGAGCAGTTCTTC. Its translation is CASSAHSGAGDIYNEQFF.

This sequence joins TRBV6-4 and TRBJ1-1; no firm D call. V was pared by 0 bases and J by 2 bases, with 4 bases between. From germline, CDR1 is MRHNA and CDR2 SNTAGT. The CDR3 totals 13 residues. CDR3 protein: CASSDSTNTEAFF. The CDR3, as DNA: TGTGCCAGCAGTGACTCAACAAACACTGAAGCTTTCTTT.

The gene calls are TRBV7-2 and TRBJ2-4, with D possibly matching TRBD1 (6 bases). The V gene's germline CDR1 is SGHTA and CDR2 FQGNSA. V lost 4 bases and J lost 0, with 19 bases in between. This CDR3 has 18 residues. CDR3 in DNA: TGTGCCAGCAGCTATACCCCGGGACAAACTATAGCCAAAAACATTCAGTACTTC. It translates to CASSYTPGQTIAKNIQYF.

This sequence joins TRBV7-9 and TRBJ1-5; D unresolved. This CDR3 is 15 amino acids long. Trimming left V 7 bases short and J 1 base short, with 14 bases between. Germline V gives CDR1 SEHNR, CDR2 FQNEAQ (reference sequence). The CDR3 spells CASKFRTDSNQPQHF. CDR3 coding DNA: TGTGCCAGCAAATTTCGGACTGACAGCAATCAGCCCCAGCATTTT.

The CDR3 DNA follows: TGTGCCAGTACAGGGGCGAAACCCAATCAGCCCCAGCATTTT. Translated, it gives CASTGAKPNQPQHF. J is TRBJ1-5 and V is TRBV28; TRBD1 matches at 7 bases. J lost 3 bases, V lost 9 bases, and 8 bases had no gene match. The germline CDR1 and CDR2 sequences are MDHEN and SYDVKM. CDR3 length: 14 residues.

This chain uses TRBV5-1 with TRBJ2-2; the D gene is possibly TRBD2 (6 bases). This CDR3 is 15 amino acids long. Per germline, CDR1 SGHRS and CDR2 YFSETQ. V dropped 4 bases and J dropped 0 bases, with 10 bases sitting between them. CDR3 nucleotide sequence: TGCGCCAGCAGCAGGGACTGGACGAACACCGGGGAGCTGTTTTTT. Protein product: CASSRDWTNTGELFF.

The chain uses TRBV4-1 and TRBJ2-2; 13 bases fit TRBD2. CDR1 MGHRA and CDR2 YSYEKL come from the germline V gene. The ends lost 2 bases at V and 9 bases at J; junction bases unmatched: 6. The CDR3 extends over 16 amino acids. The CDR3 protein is CASSQWTSGGGRELFF. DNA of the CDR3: TGCGCCAGCAGCCAATGGACTAGCGGGGGAGGCCGGGAGCTGTTTTTT.

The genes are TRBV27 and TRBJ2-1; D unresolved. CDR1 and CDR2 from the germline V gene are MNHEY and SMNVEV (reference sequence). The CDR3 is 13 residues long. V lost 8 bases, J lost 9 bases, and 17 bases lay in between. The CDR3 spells CASSISLGGEQFF. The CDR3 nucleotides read TGTGCCAGCTCTATAAGCCTAGGCGGTGAGCAGTTCTTC.

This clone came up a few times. CDR3 nucleotides: TGTGCCAGCAGCACCCGACAGAGTAACACTGAAGCTTTCTTT. It codes for CASSTRQSNTEAFF. The V gene is TRBV9, the J gene TRBJ1-1, with D possibly being TRBD1 (5 bases). Germline CDR1 reads SGDLS; CDR2 reads YYNGEE. There are 14 residues in the CDR3. V was trimmed by 4 bases and J by 2 bases, leaving 12 bases between them.

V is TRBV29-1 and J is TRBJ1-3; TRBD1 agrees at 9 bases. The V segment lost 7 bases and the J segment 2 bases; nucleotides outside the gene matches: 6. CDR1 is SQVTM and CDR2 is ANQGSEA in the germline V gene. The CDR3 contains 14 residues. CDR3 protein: CSGGGTGTGNTIYF. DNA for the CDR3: TGCAGCGGGGGCGGGACAGGGACTGGAAACACCATATATTTT.

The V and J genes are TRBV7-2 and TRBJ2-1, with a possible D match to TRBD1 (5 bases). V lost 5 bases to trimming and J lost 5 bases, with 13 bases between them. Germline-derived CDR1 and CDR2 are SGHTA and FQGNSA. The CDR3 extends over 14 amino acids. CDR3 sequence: CASSTSQGNNEQFF. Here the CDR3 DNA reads TGTGCCAGCAGCACCTCGCAGGGTAACAATGAGCAGTTCTTC.

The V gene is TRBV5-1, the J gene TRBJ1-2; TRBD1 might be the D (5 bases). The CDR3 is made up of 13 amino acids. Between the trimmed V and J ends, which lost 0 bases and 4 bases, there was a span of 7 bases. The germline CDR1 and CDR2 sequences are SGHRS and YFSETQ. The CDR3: CASSLGQTYGYTF. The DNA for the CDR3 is TGCGCCAGCAGCTTGGGACAGACCTATGGCTACACCTTC. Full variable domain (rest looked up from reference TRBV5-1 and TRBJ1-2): KAGVTQTPRYLIKTRGQQVTLSCSPISGHRSVSWYQQTPGQGLQFLFEYFSETQRNKGNFPGRFSGRQFSNSRSEMNVSTLELGDSALYLCASSLGQTYGYTFGSGTRLTVV.